Listed below are T cell receptor beta chains from one sample, sequenced in a study of T cells in Graves' hyperthyroidism and ophthalmopathy. TCRdb recomputed calls from the multiplex PCR reads with MiXCR, one row per CDR3 protein. The sample has 660,000 or so distinct CDR3 sequences; around 21% are singletons. Sequenced material: blood. These receptors all stem from a young man with Graves' ophthalmopathy. CDR3s include the opening cysteine and the closing phenylalanine or tryptophan. Each record gives: D gene, J gene, CDR3 length, clone size, V gene, CDR3 DNA, CDR3 protein. D genes are given only for firm matches. Rows may omit the clone size; those that give it use once, few, many or a size class.

>NA|TRBJ2-1|16|few|TRBV7-8
TGTGCCAGCAGCTCCCACTCTCTAGGAGGGCACAATGAGCAGTTCTTC
CASSSHSLGGHNEQFF
>TRBD1|TRBJ1-5|13|NA|TRBV12-3/TRBV12-4
TGTGCCACCCAAGGGACAGCCGGTCAGCCCCAGCATTTT
CATQGTAGQPQHF
>NA|TRBJ1-1|9|few|TRBV29-1
TGCAGCGCCGGGGCTGAAGCTTTCTTT
CSAGAEAFF
>NA|TRBJ1-5|13|few|TRBV10-3
TGTGCCATCAGTGAACGTGAGAATCAGCCCCAGCATTTT
CAISERENQPQHF
>TRBD1|TRBJ1-5|15|NA|TRBV30
TGTGCCTGGAGTGCCACAGGGGGCGAGAGTCAGCCCCAGCATTTT
CAWSATGGESQPQHF
>NA|TRBJ2-5|19|many|TRBV7-2
TGTGCCAGCAGCTCAGGGACGGCGGCGGGGCGGGCGATACAAGAGACCCAGTACTTC
CASSSGTAAGRAIQETQYF
>NA|TRBJ2-1|15|NA|TRBV7-9
TGTGCCAGCAGCCAGGGCATGGCAGGGCCCAATGAGCAGTTCTTC
CASSQGMAGPNEQFF
>NA|TRBJ2-5|13|many|TRBV6-6
TGTGCCAGCAGTTACGGCGCGCGGGAGACCCAGTACTTC
CASSYGARETQYF
>NA|TRBJ2-2|16|NA|TRBV7-9
TGTGCCAGCAGCTTTGGGTCGGGGGTCGCCCGTAAGGAGCTGTTTTTT
CASSFGSGVARKELFF
>NA|TRBJ1-6|14|few|TRBV11-2
TGTGCCAGCAAGATTCACCGGGATAATTCACCCCTCCACTTT
CASKIHRDNSPLHF
>NA|TRBJ2-7|12|many|TRBV12-3/TRBV12-4
TGTGCCAGCAGTTACAGCTCCTACGAGCAGTACTTC
CASSYSSYEQYF
>NA|TRBJ2-4|13|NA|TRBV6-1
TGTGCCACCGGACTCGATTTCGGAAACATTCAGTACTTC
CATGLDFGNIQYF
>NA|TRBJ2-4|15|NA|TRBV5-8
TGTGCCAGCAGCCCTCGGACTCTAGCCAAAAACATTCAGTACTTC
CASSPRTLAKNIQYF
>NA|TRBJ2-1|17|many|TRBV3-1
TGTGCCAGCAGCCAAGTCTTCGTACCTCGAGGGGGCAATGAGCAGTTCTTC
CASSQVFVPRGGNEQFF
>NA|TRBJ1-3|16|NA|TRBV15
TGTGCCACCAGCAGTGGAGAGGGACTCTCTGGAAACACCATATATTTT
CATSSGEGLSGNTIYF
>NA|TRBJ1-1|12|NA|TRBV4-1
TGCGCCAGCAGCCAGCTGGACAGTGAAGCTTTCTTT
CASSQLDSEAFF
>TRBD2|TRBJ2-7|16|NA|TRBV20-1
TGCAATGCTAGAGATAGGGGACTAGCGGAAACCTACGAGCAGTACTTC
CNARDRGLAETYEQYF
>NA|TRBJ2-7|14|many|TRBV27
TGTGCCAGCAGGGGGTCCGGGATGTCCTACGAGCAGTACTTC
CASRGSGMSYEQYF
>TRBD2|TRBJ2-5|15|NA|TRBV20-1
TGCAGTGCTAGAGATCCTAGCGGGAGCCTAGAGACCCAGTACTTC
CSARDPSGSLETQYF
>NA|TRBJ2-3|15|few|TRBV27
TGTGCCACCGCCGGGACCACTCTCGGCACAGATACGCAGTATTTT
CATAGTTLGTDTQYF
>TRBD2|TRBJ2-3|16|NA|TRBV28
TGTGCCAGCAGTTATTCGTCAGCGGGGGTCACAGATACGCAGTATTTT
CASSYSSAGVTDTQYF
>NA|TRBJ1-1|16|many|TRBV4-1
TGCGCCAGCAGCCAAGAGCCCCGGGGCGCGGGCACTGAAGCTTTCTTT
CASSQEPRGAGTEAFF
>NA|TRBJ2-3|15|many|TRBV10-3
TGTGCCATCAGTGTTCAGGGTTACTACACAGATACGCAGTATTTT
CAISVQGYYTDTQYF
>NA|TRBJ2-7|16|NA|TRBV4-1
TGCGCCAGCAGCCAAGATAACGTGCCGGCCTCCTACGAGCAGTACTTC
CASSQDNVPASYEQYF
>NA|TRBJ2-1|17|few|TRBV11-2
TGTGCCAGCAGCGCCCTGGGAGTAGCCGGAACTTACAATGAGCAGTTCTTC
CASSALGVAGTYNEQFF
>NA|TRBJ1-2|15|NA|TRBV5-5
TGTGCCAGCAGCTTGCCGACAGGTCCCCCCTATGGCTACACCTTC
CASSLPTGPPYGYTF
>NA|TRBJ1-2|17|NA|TRBV27
TGTGCCAGCAGTTTAAGAAATATGAAGGTGGGGGGCCCCGGCTACACCTTC
CASSLRNMKVGGPGYTF
>NA|TRBJ1-1|13|many|TRBV10-3
TGTGCCACTCGGACAGACTGGAACACTGAAGCTTTCTTT
CATRTDWNTEAFF
>TRBD2|TRBJ2-1|17|few|TRBV25-1
TGTGCCAGCAGTGAACCCCCTGGACTAGCGGGAGCGGGTGAGCAGTTCTTC
CASSEPPGLAGAGEQFF
>NA|TRBJ1-2|13|many|TRBV28
TGTGCCAGCAACCTGGACAGTAACTATGGCTACACCTTC
CASNLDSNYGYTF
>TRBD2|TRBJ2-1|13|few|TRBV6-1
TGTGCCAGCGGGGAGGGGCCCTACAATGAGCAGTTCTTC
CASGEGPYNEQFF
>NA|TRBJ1-1|16|NA|TRBV5-5
TGTGCCAGCAGCCTTTTCCCAGGGGAGGAGTACACTGAAGCTTTCTTT
CASSLFPGEEYTEAFF
>NA|TRBJ2-7|16|NA|TRBV30
TGTGCCTGGAGTCCCACGATGGCTAGAATCAGGTACGAGCAGTACTTC
CAWSPTMARIRYEQYF
>TRBD2|TRBJ2-1|16|NA|TRBV19
TGTGCCAGTAGTATAATGCGCGCGGGAGCTTACAATGAGCAGTTCTTC
CASSIMRAGAYNEQFF
>TRBD2|TRBJ2-7|16|many|TRBV29-1
TGCAGCGTTAAAGGACCTGGACTAGCGGGTTCCTACGAGCAGTACTTC
CSVKGPGLAGSYEQYF
>TRBD2|TRBJ2-7|15|NA|TRBV20-1
TGCAGTGCTAGAGATACTAGCGGGAGGGCCGATGAGCGGTACTTC
CSARDTSGRADERYF
>NA|TRBJ2-7|14|many|TRBV2
TGTGCCAGCAGTGAAGCCTACCTTTCCTACGAGCAGTACTTC
CASSEAYLSYEQYF
>TRBD1|TRBJ1-1|15|NA|TRBV6-5
TGTGCCAGCAGTTACGGAGGGGGCAGGAACACTGAAGCTTTCTTT
CASSYGGGRNTEAFF
>NA|TRBJ2-3|15|many|TRBV28
TGTGCCAGCAGTCTGGACAAACCTAGCACAGATACGCAGTATTTT
CASSLDKPSTDTQYF
>NA|TRBJ2-1|12|NA|TRBV2
TGTGCCCTAGGAGCTAATAACAATGAGCAGTTCTTC
CALGANNNEQFF
>NA|TRBJ2-7|14|many|TRBV28
TGTGCCAGCAGGACCGAGGGACGGAGCTACGAGCAGTACTTC
CASRTEGRSYEQYF